These T cell receptor beta chains were read from a single sample in a study of blood T cell repertoires in COVID-19. The assay was immunoSEQ multiplex PCR, and TCRdb's table has in-frame clones only and misses some. In the table there are about 91,000 clones, more than 75% of which are singletons. Sequencing was done on a sample of peripheral blood. These receptors were obtained from a woman of 80 years or more with active COVID-19. Both conserved end residues are part of each CDR3. D genes are given only for firm matches.

cdr3_nt: TGTGCCAGCTCGTCCCAGGGTTCGACTAATGAAAAACTGTTTTTT
cdr3_aa: CASSSQGSTNEKLFF
v_call: TRBV18
j_call: TRBJ1-4
d_call: .

cdr3_nt: TGTGCCAGCTCACCAGGAGTTGAGGGTGCCAAAAACATTCAGTACTTC
cdr3_aa: CASSPGVEGAKNIQYF
v_call: TRBV18
j_call: TRBJ2-4
d_call: .

cdr3_nt: TGTGCCAGAAGCTTACGGACTAGCGGCTACAATGAGCAGTTCTTC
cdr3_aa: CARSLRTSGYNEQFF
v_call: TRBV5-3
j_call: TRBJ2-1
d_call: TRBD2

cdr3_nt: TGCGCCAGCAGCCCCGGGACAGGGACCTATGGCTACACCTTC
cdr3_aa: CASSPGTGTYGYTF
v_call: TRBV5-1
j_call: TRBJ1-2
d_call: TRBD1

cdr3_nt: TGCACCAGCAGCCAAGGAGGGGGCGAGCTGAATGAAAAACTGTTTTTT
cdr3_aa: CTSSQGGGELNEKLFF
v_call: TRBV1
j_call: TRBJ1-4
d_call: .

cdr3_nt: TGTGCCAGTAGTACCAGCAGGGCCGCCTACGAGCAGTACTTC
cdr3_aa: CASSTSRAAYEQYF
v_call: TRBV19
j_call: TRBJ2-7
d_call: .

cdr3_nt: TGTGCCAGCAGGTCTAGCGGGAGTCGGTACGAGCAGTACTTC
cdr3_aa: CASRSSGSRYEQYF
v_call: TRBV28
j_call: TRBJ2-7
d_call: TRBD2

cdr3_nt: TGTGCCATCAGAGGGACAGGGGGCAGGGATACGCAGTATTTT
cdr3_aa: CAIRGTGGRDTQYF
v_call: TRBV10-3
j_call: TRBJ2-3
d_call: TRBD1

cdr3_nt: TGTGCCAGCAGTTACCCAGGGGGCTCGGAGACCCAGTACTTC
cdr3_aa: CASSYPGGSETQYF
v_call: TRBV6-5
j_call: TRBJ2-5
d_call: TRBD1

cdr3_nt: TGCAGCGTGACCTGGGTACAGGGAGTACCCTATGGCTACACCTTC
cdr3_aa: CSVTWVQGVPYGYTF
v_call: TRBV29-1
j_call: TRBJ1-2
d_call: .

cdr3_nt: TGTGCCAGCAGTCGACCTACAGGGGTGATGTACGAGCAGTACTTC
cdr3_aa: CASSRPTGVMYEQYF
v_call: TRBV6-2/TRBV6-3
j_call: TRBJ2-7
d_call: TRBD1